The T cell receptor (beta chain) under discussion was sequenced for a study of shared clonotypes between healthy human individuals. Findings of the study overall: Naive CD4 clonotype sharing across a few donors was about 5%.

Study processing details: ImmunoSEQ output held junction-only sequences without quality scores, so filtering differed. The assay was immunoSEQ multiplex PCR, and TCRdb's table has in-frame clones only and misses some. The DNA gave D and trimming, while V, J and clone size come from that table. The sample holds 2 million to 2.5 million clones, almost 96% seen once. V was trimmed by 2 bases and J by 0 bases, leaving 10 bases between them. CDR1 ENHRY and CDR2 SYGVKD come from the germline V gene. This CDR3 is built from 15 residues. Points on this clone: The antigen is not known.

The specimen sequenced was naive CD4+ T cells sorted from blood. Documented subset: CD45RA+ positively selected. The rearrangement links TRBV10-3 to TRBJ1-1; D unresolved. This receptor was taken from a man younger than 30 in good health. The CDR3 DNA sequence: TGTGCCATCAGTGAGAGGATGGTAATGAACACTGAAGCTTTCTTT. The encoded protein is CAISERMVMNTEAFF.